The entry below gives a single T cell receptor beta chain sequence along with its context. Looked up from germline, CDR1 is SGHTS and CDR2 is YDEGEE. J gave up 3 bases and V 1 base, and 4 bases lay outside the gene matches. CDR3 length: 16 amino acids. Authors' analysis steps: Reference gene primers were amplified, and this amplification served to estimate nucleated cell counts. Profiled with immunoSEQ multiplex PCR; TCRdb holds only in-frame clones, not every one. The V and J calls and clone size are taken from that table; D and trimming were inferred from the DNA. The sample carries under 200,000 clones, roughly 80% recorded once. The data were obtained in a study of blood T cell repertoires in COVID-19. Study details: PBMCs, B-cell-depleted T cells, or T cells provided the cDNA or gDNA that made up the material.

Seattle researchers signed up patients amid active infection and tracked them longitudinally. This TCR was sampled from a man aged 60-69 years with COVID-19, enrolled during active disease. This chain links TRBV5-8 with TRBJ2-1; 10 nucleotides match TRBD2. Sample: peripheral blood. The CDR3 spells CASSLLGLADYNEQFF. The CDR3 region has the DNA TGTGCCAGCAGCTTGCTAGGACTAGCGGACTACAATGAGCAGTTCTTC.